This entry lists 24 T cell receptor beta chains sequenced from one sample in a study of glioma-infiltrating T cells after dendritic cell vaccination (TCRdb year 2016). Preparation of the library involved the immunoSEQ multiplex PCR assay. TCRdb limited this immuneACCESS table to in-frame rearrangements with V and J called. A share of clones is missing; checked studies link under half to unresolved V genes, and the rest is unexplained. Here the sample has under 70,000 clones; around four fifths occur a single time. Under 10% of the sample belongs to the ten largest clones. The material was blood, obtained before dendritic cell vaccination. The origin of the receptors is a human donor with glioblastoma.

The V and J genes are TRBV28 and TRBJ1-2; D may be TRBD1 (5 bases). The CDR3 runs 14 residues. Germline CDR1 and CDR2: MDHEN and SYDVKM. Trimming stripped 5 bases from V and 6 bases from J, with 16 bases between. CDR3: CASSIPGGGNGYTF. The CDR3 DNA is TGTGCCAGCAGTATCCCCGGCGGGGGGAATGGCTACACCTTC.

The chain employs TRBV4-1 and TRBJ2-2; tentative D call: TRBD1 (5 bases). CDR3 length equals 15 residues. Germline values: CDR1 MGHRA, CDR2 YSYEKL. The V gene lost 3 bases and the J gene lost 5 bases, with 13 bases spanning the gap. The CDR3 is CASSQPLQGTGELFF. The CDR3 DNA sequence: TGCGCCAGCAGCCAGCCCCTCCAGGGAACCGGGGAGCTGTTTTTT.

V usage is TRBV19 and J usage is TRBJ1-2; D is unresolved. Germline V gives CDR1 LNHDA, CDR2 SQIVND (reference sequence). The CDR3 is made up of 13 amino acids. V lost 10 bases and J 5 bases, leaving 17 bases between the germline ends. The DNA for the CDR3 is TGTGCCAATCGGGTCACACTGAGGTATGGCTACACCTTC. Its translation is CANRVTLRYGYTF.

The genes are TRBV15 and TRBJ2-1, with D perhaps matching TRBD1 (6 bases). Per germline, CDR1 LNHNV and CDR2 YYDKDF (reference sequence). Trimming pared 1 base from V and 7 bases from J, leaving 14 bases between. The CDR3 runs 15 residues. The chain's CDR3 is CATSRGLTGQNEQFF. CDR3 in DNA: TGTGCCACCAGCAGAGGCCTGACAGGCCAGAATGAGCAGTTCTTC.

The J gene is TRBJ2-2, the V gene TRBV7-2; no clear D gene. The CDR3 is 15 residues long. Germline CDR1 SGHTA, CDR2 FQGNSA. With 3 bases removed from V and 1 base from J, the gap between germline ends came to 9 bases. The CDR3 reads CASSLLRLNTGELFF. The CDR3 DNA sequence: TGTGCCAGCAGCTTGCTCAGACTGAACACCGGGGAGCTGTTTTTT.

Only a few counts were recorded for this clone. This chain joins TRBV13 and TRBJ1-2; D gene uncertain. V dropped 1 base and J dropped 5 bases, with 8 bases sitting between them. Germline values: CDR1 PRHDT, CDR2 FYEKMQ (reference sequence). This CDR3 region has 13 residues. This chain's CDR3 is CASSLDSTYGYTF. For the CDR3, the DNA is TGTGCCAGCAGCTTAGACAGCACGTATGGCTACACCTTC.

The CDR3 coding sequence is TGTGCCAGCAGCTTGGAAGCAGGGGGCCTTTACGAGCAGTACTTC. Translated: CASSLEAGGLYEQYF. The chain couples TRBV5-4 to TRBJ2-5, with TRBD1 matching over 8 bases. Near its end, the DNA agrees better with TRBJ2-7, so the J call may be wrong. The germline CDR1 and CDR2 sequences are SGHNT and YYREEE (reference sequence). The CDR3 consists of 15 residues.

This clone was counted only a few times. The CDR3, as DNA: TGTGCCAGCAGTCCAGCTAACTATGGCTACACCTTC. Amino acids: CASSPANYGYTF. The chain carries TRBV28 and TRBJ1-2, with unresolved D. Germline values: CDR1 MDHEN, CDR2 SYDVKM. This CDR3 is 12 amino acids long. V was trimmed by 5 bases and J by 0 bases, leaving 4 bases between them.

This chain links TRBV27 with TRBJ2-1; 7 bases agree with TRBD2. Germline loops: CDR1 MNHEY, CDR2 SMNVEV (reference sequence). The CDR3 runs to 16 residues. The trim removed 5 bases at V and 0 bases at J, leaving 7 bases unmatched. The DNA of the CDR3 is TGTGCCAGCAGTCCCAGGGACTACTACTCCTACAATGAGCAGTTCTTC. It translates to CASSPRDYYSYNEQFF.

As to this clone: This CDR3 fails to terminate in the conserved phenylalanine or tryptophan, so it likely reflects a read error. It is unclear where the CDR3 begins or ends on the DNA, so no DNA is shown, and the CDR3 is as TCRdb lists it. J is TRBJ2-4 and V is TRBV5-1; the table's TRBD1 call for D was not verified on the DNA. Germline V gene lookup returns CDR1 SGHRS and CDR2 YFSETQ. The CDR3 spans 8 amino acids, including both terminal residues. CDR3 amino acids: CASSLAQV.

This chain uses TRBV5-4 with TRBJ2-1; D perhaps matches TRBD2 (6 bases). The germline V gene has CDR1 SGHNT and CDR2 YYREEE (reference sequence). Trimming took off 3 bases at V and 7 bases at J, with 11 bases between the two ends. The CDR3 runs to 13 residues. This chain's CDR3 is CASSSGGWNEQFF. The CDR3, as DNA: TGTGCCAGCAGCTCCGGAGGGTGGAATGAGCAGTTCTTC.

CDR3 bases: TGCGCCAGCAGCTTGCTCGGACAGGGGGCCAGCTCCTACAATGAGCAGTTCTTC. Amino acids: CASSLLGQGASSYNEQFF. The rearrangement uses TRBV5-1 and TRBJ2-1; 11 bases agree with TRBD1. V gave up 1 base and J gave up 0 bases; unmatched junction bases: 6. The CDR3 sequence is 18 residues long. CDR1 SGHRS and CDR2 YFSETQ come from the germline V gene.

The V and J genes are TRBV2 and TRBJ2-5; 7 nucleotides match TRBD1. Germline CDR1 SNHLY, CDR2 FYNNEI. CDR3 length equals 14 residues. Losses at the gene ends were 7 bases for V and 1 base for J; bases not matched to a gene: 6. CDR3 residues: CASNRQGPQETQYF. The CDR3 nucleotides are TGTGCCAGCAACAGACAGGGCCCCCAAGAGACCCAGTACTTC.

The chain employs TRBV7-8 and TRBJ2-1; 8 bases are a match to TRBD1. V was clipped by 4 bases and J by 1 base; unmatched bases: 9. Germline V lookup: CDR1 SGHVS, CDR2 FQNEAQ. The CDR3 is made up of 17 amino acids. The CDR3 is CASSSRGLRVSYNEQFF. DNA of the CDR3: TGTGCCAGCAGCTCCAGGGGGCTTAGGGTATCCTACAATGAGCAGTTCTTC.

There are a few counts of this clone. The CDR3 DNA sequence: TGTGCCAGCAGCTTGGGGACAGGCTATGGCTACACCTTC. It yields the protein CASSLGTGYGYTF. V gene TRBV5-4 combines with J gene TRBJ1-2; 7 bases match TRBD1. CDR3 size: 13 residues. Germline lookup yields CDR1 SGHNT and CDR2 YYREEE (reference sequence). V lost 0 bases to trimming and J lost 4 bases; unmatched junction nucleotides: 0.

The V and J genes are TRBV19 and TRBJ1-2; 8 bases match TRBD1. The CDR3 spans 15 residues. Germline trimming cut 6 bases from V and 8 bases from J; bases unmatched to any gene: 14. Germline lookup yields CDR1 LNHDA and CDR2 SQIVND (reference sequence). The CDR3 DNA reads as TGTGCCAGTAGCAACCGGAACAGGGGGAATCTAGGCTACACCTTC. Protein sequence: CASSNRNRGNLGYTF.

The CDR3 loop reads CASSEAIRGLSFTDTQYF. The CDR3 DNA follows: TGTGCCAGCAGTGAAGCGATAAGAGGGCTTAGCTTCACAGATACGCAGTATTTT. The chain has TRBV6-1 and TRBJ2-3; a weak D match, TRBD2 (5 bases). V dropped 0 bases and J dropped 2 bases, with 18 bases sitting between them. Germline loops: CDR1 MNHNS, CDR2 SASEGT. The CDR3 totals 18 residues.

A remark on this clone: The sample carries other DNA sequences with the same CDR3. J is TRBJ1-1 and V is TRBV6-6, with 9 bases lining up with TRBD1. There are 14 residues in the CDR3. Germline V gene sequence: CDR1 MNHNY, CDR2 SVGAGI (reference sequence). V trimming: 6 bases; J trimming: 2 bases; junction bases outside the gene matches: 4. The CDR3, as DNA: TGTGCCAGCAGAAGGGGACAGGGAAACACTGAAGCTTTCTTT. It is translated as CASRRGQGNTEAFF.

A few counts support this clone. The gene calls are TRBV6-1 and TRBJ1-2; 8 bases line up with TRBD1. Unmatched junction bases numbered 6, after V lost 4 bases and J lost 8 bases. The germline CDR1 and CDR2 sequences are MNHNS and SASEGT. The CDR3 is 13 amino acids. CDR3 amino acids: CASSATRDRGYTF. In DNA form, the CDR3 reads TGTGCCAGCAGTGCTACGAGGGACAGGGGCTACACCTTC.

The chain links TRBV6-1 to TRBJ1-1, with D possibly being TRBD1 (6 bases). The CDR3 runs 13 residues. Looked up from germline, CDR1 is MNHNS and CDR2 is SASEGT. The germline V and J ends were trimmed by 11 bases and 5 bases, with 18 bases remaining between them. The DNA for the CDR3 is TGTGCCTCCACCCGGGGGGGCCGAACTGAAGCTTTCTTT. It encodes CASTRGGRTEAFF.

The J gene is TRBJ2-1, the V gene TRBV12-2; TRBD2 is taken as the D call from the table, unchecked against the DNA. TRBV12-2 constitutes a pseudogene. The CDR3 contains 15 residues. The CDR3: CASRPRDSYFNEQFF. The CDR3 DNA follows: TGTGCAAGTCGCCCCCGGGACTCCTACTTCAATGAGCAGTTCTTC.

V usage is TRBV10-1 and J usage is TRBJ2-1; D remains unclear. Trimming stripped 6 bases from V and 5 bases from J, with 14 bases between. The CDR3 contains 14 residues. From germline, CDR1 is WNHNN and CDR2 SYGVQD (reference sequence). CDR3 loop: CASRVDMGDNEQFF. CDR3 sequence (DNA): TGCGCCAGCAGGGTTGATATGGGCGACAATGAGCAGTTCTTC.

This chain connects TRBV7-2 to TRBJ1-2; D is uncertain. Trimming removed 2 bases at V and 5 bases at J, with 9 bases between. Germline V gene lookup returns CDR1 SGHTA and CDR2 FQGNSA. This CDR3 has 13 amino acids. The CDR3 loop reads CASSLRQDYGYTF. DNA of the CDR3: TGTGCCAGCAGCTTACGGCAGGATTATGGCTACACCTTC.

The chain uses TRBV4-1 and TRBJ2-7; 7 bases map to TRBD1. The CDR3 length is 13 residues. Losses at the gene ends were 4 bases for V and 1 base for J; bases not matched to a gene: 1. CDR1 is MGHRA and CDR2 is YSYEKL in the germline V gene. CDR3 residues: CASSPTGSYEQYF. CDR3 sequence (DNA): TGCGCCAGCAGCCCGACAGGGTCCTACGAGCAGTACTTC.